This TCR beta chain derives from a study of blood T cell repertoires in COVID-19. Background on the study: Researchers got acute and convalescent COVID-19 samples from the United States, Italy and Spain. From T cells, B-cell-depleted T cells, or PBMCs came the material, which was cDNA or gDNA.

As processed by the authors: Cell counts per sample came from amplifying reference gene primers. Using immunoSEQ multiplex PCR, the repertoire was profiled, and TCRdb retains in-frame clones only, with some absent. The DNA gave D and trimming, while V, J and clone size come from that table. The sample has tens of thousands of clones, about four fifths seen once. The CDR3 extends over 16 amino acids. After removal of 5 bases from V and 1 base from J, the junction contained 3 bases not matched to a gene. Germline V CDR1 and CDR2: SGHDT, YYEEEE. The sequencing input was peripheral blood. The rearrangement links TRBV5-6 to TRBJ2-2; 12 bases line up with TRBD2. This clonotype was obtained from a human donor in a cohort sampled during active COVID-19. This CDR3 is CASSSGLAGNTGELFF. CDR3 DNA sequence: TGTGCCAGCAGTTCGGGACTAGCGGGGAACACCGGGGAGCTGTTTTTT. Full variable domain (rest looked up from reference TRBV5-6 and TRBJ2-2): DAGVTQSPTHLIKTRGQQVTLRCSPKSGHDTVSWYQQALGQGPQFIFQYYEEEERQRGNFPDRFSGHQFPNYSSELNVNALLLGDSALYLCASSSGLAGNTGELFFGEGSRLTVL.